This TCR beta chain was identified in a study of monozygotic twins with inflammatory bowel disease. TCRdb reprocessed the 5' RACE reads and keeps a single row for each CDR3 protein, giving no DNA. This sample's clone table lists more than 300,000 distinct CDR3 sequences. This CDR3 is 14 amino acids long. Germline loops: CDR1 MNHNS, CDR2 SASEGT. The source of this sequence is a human donor with ulcerative colitis or Crohn's disease, or a healthy co-twin of an affected twin (not recorded which). The chain recombines TRBV6-1 with TRBJ2-7; the TCRdb call, TRBD1, lacks DNA for checking. The sample was blood. CDR3 residues: CASNKGTQIYEQYF.